This passage covers 11 T cell receptor beta chains from one sample sequenced in a study of blood T cell repertoires in COVID-19 (TCRdb year 2020). The library was produced with the immunoSEQ multiplex PCR assay. TCRdb re-hosts the immuneACCESS table, in-frame sequences only. Its copies lack some clones; in the studies checked, an unresolved V gene accounts for under half of them, and the cause for the rest is not known. Within this sample are 130,000 or so clones, with roughly 84% of them counted one time only. About 8% of the sample is in the top ten clones. Sequenced input: peripheral blood. All receptors come from a woman in her sixties with acute or convalescent COVID-19.

This clone appeared once. The chain carries TRBV6-5 and TRBJ2-1; 11 nucleotides align to TRBD2. V lost 4 bases and J lost 3; bases outside the gene matches: 2. Germline V gene lookup returns CDR1 MNHEY and CDR2 SVGAGI. CDR3 length: 15 amino acids. In DNA, the CDR3 is TGTGCCAGCAGTTCCACTAGCGGGGGCTACAATGAGCAGTTCTTC. Its translation: CASSSTSGGYNEQFF.

This chain joins TRBV5-1 and TRBJ2-1; 7 bases map to TRBD2. The CDR3 covers 15 residues. Germline lookup yields CDR1 SGHRS and CDR2 YFSETQ. V lost 3 bases, J lost 3 bases, and 6 bases stayed unmatched. The CDR3 region has the DNA TGCGCCAGCAGCTCCGGACTAGTGGGCTACAATGAGCAGTTCTTC. It is translated as CASSSGLVGYNEQFF.

The chain links TRBV5-4 to TRBJ2-7; 7 bases map to TRBD1. This CDR3 has 15 amino acids. Germline loops: CDR1 SGHNT, CDR2 YYREEE (reference sequence). The V segment lost 2 bases and the J segment 2 bases; nucleotides outside the gene matches: 7. The CDR3 DNA reads as TGTGCCAGCAGCTTTAAGGGACAGTTTACCTACGAGCAGTACTTC. Translating it yields CASSFKGQFTYEQYF.

The CDR3 DNA is TGTGCCAGCTCATCGACCGGGACACCAGCGCAAGAGACCCAGTACTTC. Protein product: CASSSTGTPAQETQYF. The chain has TRBV18 and TRBJ2-5; D possibly corresponds to TRBD1 (6 bases). The CDR3 loop spans 16 amino acids. CDR1 and CDR2 (germline): KGHSH, LQKENI. V lost 5 bases and J 2 bases, leaving 18 bases between the germline ends.

The chain carries TRBV3-1 (or the pseudogene TRBV3-2) and TRBJ2-1; TRBD1 matches 8 bases. J was trimmed by 7 bases and V by 5 bases; bases with no gene match: 13. Germline assignment: CDR1 LGHDT and CDR2 YNNKEL (reference sequence). This CDR3 spans 16 amino acids. The CDR3 sequence: CASSLRRTGKMNEQFF. CDR3 DNA: TGTGCCAGCAGCTTACGCCGGACAGGGAAGATGAATGAGCAGTTCTTC.

V usage is TRBV6-2 or TRBV6-3 and J usage is TRBJ1-5, with TRBD1 matching 8 bases. V was pared by 0 bases and J by 3 bases, with 1 base of the junction left unmatched. Germline V gene data show CDR1 as MNHEY and CDR2 as SVGEGT. This CDR3 is 15 amino acids long. The CDR3 reads CASSYSDRVNQPQHF. In DNA form, the CDR3 reads TGTGCCAGCAGTTACTCGGACAGGGTCAATCAGCCCCAGCATTTT.

This clone was observed a single time. The chain carries TRBV6-5 and TRBJ1-5; D is perhaps TRBD1 (5 bases). In germline, CDR1 is MNHEY, CDR2 SVGAGI. Trimming took off 6 bases at V and 3 bases at J, with 15 bases between the two ends. This CDR3 region has 15 residues. CDR3 nucleotide sequence: TGTGCCAGCAGGTGGCAGGGAAGCACCAATCAGCCCCAGCATTTT. It is translated as CASRWQGSTNQPQHF.

The chain uses TRBV10-1 and TRBJ2-1; the match to TRBD1 covers 9 bases. V was pared by 4 bases and J by 7 bases, with 11 bases of the junction left unmatched. The CDR3 is 16 amino acids. Germline values: CDR1 WNHNN, CDR2 SYGVQD (reference sequence). The CDR3 reads CASSGPGQGKANEQFF. In DNA, the CDR3 is TGCGCCAGCAGTGGCCCGGGACAGGGTAAAGCGAATGAGCAGTTCTTC.

This rearrangement joins TRBV30 to TRBJ2-7; the match to TRBD2 covers 10 bases. The CDR3 totals 16 residues. Germline-derived CDR1 and CDR2 are GTSNPN and SVGIG (reference sequence). V gave up 4 bases and J gave up 7 bases; unmatched junction bases: 16. Here the CDR3 DNA reads TGTGCCTGGAATGTAGCTAGCGGGGGCGCCTACGGAGAGCAGTACTTC. Amino acids: CAWNVASGGAYGEQYF.

This chain links TRBV5-1 with TRBJ2-5, with no clear D. V lost 0 bases and J 2 bases, leaving 5 bases between the germline ends. The CDR3 runs 13 residues. Germline CDR1 SGHRS, CDR2 YFSETQ. The CDR3 nucleotides are TGCGCCAGCAGCTTGGAATCGCAAGAGACCCAGTACTTC. Protein sequence: CASSLESQETQYF.

The V call is TRBV30, the J call TRBJ1-5; 12 nucleotides agree with TRBD1. The germline V gene has CDR1 GTSNPN and CDR2 SVGIG (reference sequence). CDR3 size: 18 residues. After removal of 2 bases from V and 0 bases from J, the junction contained 8 bases not matched to a gene. The CDR3 DNA reads TGTGCCTGGAGTTCACCCGGGACAGGGGGCTATAGCAATCAGCCCCAGCATTTT. Amino acids: CAWSSPGTGGYSNQPQHF.